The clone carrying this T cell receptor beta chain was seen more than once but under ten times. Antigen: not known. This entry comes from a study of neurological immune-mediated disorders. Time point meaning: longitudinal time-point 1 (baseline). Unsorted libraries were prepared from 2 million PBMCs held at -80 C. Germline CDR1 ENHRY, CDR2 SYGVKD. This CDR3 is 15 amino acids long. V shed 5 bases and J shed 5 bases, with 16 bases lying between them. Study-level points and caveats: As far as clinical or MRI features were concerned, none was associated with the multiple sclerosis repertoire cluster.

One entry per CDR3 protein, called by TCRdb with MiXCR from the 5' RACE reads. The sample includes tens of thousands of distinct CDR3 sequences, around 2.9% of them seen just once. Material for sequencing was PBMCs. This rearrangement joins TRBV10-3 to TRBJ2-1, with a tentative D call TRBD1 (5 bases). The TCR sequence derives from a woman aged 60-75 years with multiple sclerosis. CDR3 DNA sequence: TGTGCCATCAGTCCTCAGGGAAAGGTTAACAATGAGCAGTTCTTC. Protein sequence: CAISPQGKVNNEQFF.